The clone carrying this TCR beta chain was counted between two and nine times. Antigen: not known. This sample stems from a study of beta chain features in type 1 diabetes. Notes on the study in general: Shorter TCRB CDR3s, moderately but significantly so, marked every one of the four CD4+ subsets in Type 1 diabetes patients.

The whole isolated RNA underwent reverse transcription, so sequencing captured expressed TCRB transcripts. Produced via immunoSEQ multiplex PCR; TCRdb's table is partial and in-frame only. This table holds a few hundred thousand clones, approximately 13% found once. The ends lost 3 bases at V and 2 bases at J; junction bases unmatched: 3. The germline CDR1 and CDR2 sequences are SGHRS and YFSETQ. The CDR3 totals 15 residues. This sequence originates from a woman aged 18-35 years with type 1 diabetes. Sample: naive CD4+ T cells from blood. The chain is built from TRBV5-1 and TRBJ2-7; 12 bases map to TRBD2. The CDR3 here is CASSYGLAGPYEQYF. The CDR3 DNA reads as TGCGCCAGCAGCTACGGACTAGCGGGACCCTACGAGCAGTACTTC.